This T cell receptor beta chain came from a study of CD8 T cell repertoires and HIV-1 epitope variants (dated by TCRdb to the early 2020s). Turning to the overall study: T cells were stimulated in separate culture wells with each of twenty-five peptides representing autologous and known Gag and Nef epitope variants. A CMV, EBV and flu peptide pool, the Ebola AY9 epitope as negative control, and a no-peptide well were included as control conditions. The epitopes tested covered three Gag epitope families plus Nef HW9 and YT9. T cells were enriched using the EasySep Human T Cell Enrichment Kit and were co-cultured with equal numbers of autologous T cell-negative cells serving as antigen-presenting cells. For over nine days the cultures were kept in IMDM with gentamicin, and on days 3 and 7 half of the media was changed with IL-2, IL-7 and IL-15 added. A 1M T cell aliquot was kept as an uncultured baseline condition, separate from the approximately 80 T cell cultures. A total of approximately 77 T cell cultures were run, with each culture condition performed in triplicate except for one peptide, which was performed in duplicate. General findings and caveats noted by the study authors: The assay could identify only TCR beta chains and pointed to proliferation in response to antigen, not to T cell function or cytokine profile. Eight or nine antigen-specific TCR beta clonotypes were identified, and five or six of them appeared cross-reactive for autologous or known escape epitope variants. A few clonotypes recognized the Nef KF9 family and one clonotype recognized the HW9 family, while no responses were seen to the TAALDMSHF plasma variant.

The EasySep Human CD8+ T Cell Enrichment Kit was used on day 10 to isolate CD8+ T cells from every culture. Sequencing of TCR beta CDR3 regions was done on the immunoSEQ platform at survey depth. The QIAamp DNA micro kit was used to extract genomic DNA from every cultured and uncultured CD8+ T cell population. On the authors' methods: Any sample with under 5,000 productive reads was excluded, and this exclusion removed about 7% of the 75 cultures stimulated with HIV peptides. Sequences were trimmed to CDR3 by a MANAFEST web app, and nonproductive sequences, CDR3s under 5 amino acids, and sequences not starting with C or ending with F/W were removed. Clonotypes were classified as antigen-specific only if expansion was observed in at least 2 of 3 replicates versus the no-peptide control at FDR 0.01, only within one epitope family. Specific clonotypes also needed at least fivefold higher frequency than in wells stimulated with peptides from other epitope families. TCRdb's version of the immuneACCESS table is confined to in-frame rearrangements and falls short of the full clone set. An unresolved V gene accounts for under half of the shortfall where checked; the remainder is of unknown origin. V and J calls and clone size are as listed in that table; D and trimming were resolved from the DNA. This sample comprises around 2,200 clones, approximately 64% of them detected only once. In total, the top ten clones hold around 50% of the sample.

From the germline V gene, CDR1 is SGHVS and CDR2 is FQNEAQ. Trimming removed 5 bases from V and 1 base from J; the gene matches leave 8 bases unexplained. The CDR3 covers 16 residues, taking in both the cysteine and the phenylalanine. The only DNA kept is the CDR3, 48 bases in frame from the first base. A note on this clone: No antigen is known for it. No base quality information exists; no much larger clone differs at one position.

What was sequenced was cultured CD8+ T cells derived from PBMCs. The sequence derives from a male donor with HIV. Rearrangement joined TRBV7-8 to TRBJ2-3, with 8 junctional bases fitting TRBD1. The CDR3 protein: CASSPQTGVRTDTQYF. The DNA sequence is TGTGCCAGCAGCCCGCAGACAGGGGTACGCACAGATACGCAGTATTTT.